This TCR beta chain was recorded in a study of blood T cell repertoires in COVID-19. For the study at large: The cDNA or gDNA used as material had been derived from T cells, B-cell-depleted T cells, or PBMCs.

Only in-frame clones appear in the TCRdb table, and some are missing; sequencing was by immunoSEQ multiplex PCR. The sample includes 45,000 to 55,000 clones, approximately 84% of them seen just once. This CDR3 spans 14 amino acids. V lost 5 bases, J lost 5 bases, and 15 bases lay in between. Germline CDR1 and CDR2: SGHTA and FQGNSA. This chain joins TRBV7-2 and TRBJ2-5, with D maybe TRBD2 (5 bases). The source material was peripheral blood. This TCR derives from a man aged 45-65 years with active COVID-19. CDR3 sequence (DNA): TGTGCCAGCAGCACCCGGCCGACGGGGGAGACCCAGTACTTC. Its translation is CASSTRPTGETQYF. Full variable domain (remainder filled in from reference TRBV7-2 and TRBJ2-5): GAGVSQSPSNKVTEKGKDVELRCDPISGHTALYWYRQSLGQGLEFLIYFQGNSAPDKSGLPSDRFSAERTGGSVSTLTIQRTQQEDSAVYLCASSTRPTGETQYFGPGTRLLVL.